This record covers a single T cell receptor beta chain. Its antigen target is currently unknown. It has no much larger one-base neighbor in the sample; base qualities were not kept. Germline trimming: 5 bases from V, 3 bases from J; junction bases outside gene matches: 6. The CDR3 runs 14 amino acids, cysteine and phenylalanine included. Only CDR3 DNA remains: 42 bases, in frame from the first base. CDR1 MDHEN and CDR2 SYDVKM are derived from the germline V gene. This entry is derived from a study of Tregs in tolerant kidney transplant recipients (dated by TCRdb to the late 2010s). Study-level background: The transplants used related donors along with nonmyeloablative bone marrow transplantation, and in the human trials mixed chimerism was transient. The study used TCRbeta sequencing to identify donor-specific regulatory T cells before combined kidney and bone marrow transplantation, then tracked those cells after transplant. Broad study findings and their caveats: Because the study included only a small number of patients, the results must be confirmed in larger populations and under other immunosuppression protocols. The most biologically relevant and donor-specific TCRbeta repertoire appeared to be identified by expanding Tregs with activated donor B cells. Donor-specific Treg expansion exceeded global Treg expansion in tolerant patients, suggesting antigen-driven rather than nonspecific expansion. Although technical replication error seemed to be minimal, the question of biological reproducibility was not addressed directly. For some patients the PCR primers changed over time, which made it impossible to compare the samples from those patients at the nucleotide level.

The time point label corresponds to: blood sample drawn before combined kidney and bone marrow transplant. Thawed PBMCs were FACS-sorted into unstimulated Tregs (CD4+CD25+CD127-), CD4+ non-Tregs (CD4+CD25-), CD4 cells and CD8 cells. Before Treg sorting, thawed PBMCs were rested overnight at 37°C with around 210 IU/ml IL-2. The patients were a few recipients of combined kidney and bone marrow transplants from the ITN036ST trial, and samples were available only from these trial subjects. Healthy control blood was processed by Ficoll density gradient to PBMCs and cryopreserved; patient PBMCs were collected before and after transplant. Genomic DNA was extracted from sorted cells with the QIAGEN DNeasy Blood and Tissue Kit for TCRbeta CDR3 sequencing. High-throughput TCRbeta CDR3 sequencing, which included PCR amplification with bias correction and internal controls, was done commercially through immunoSEQ. On the study's bioinformatics: Unique productive TCRbeta sequences were defined by CDR3 nucleotide sequence where primers matched, and otherwise by CDR3 amino acid sequence together with Vbeta and Jbeta genes. Sorting error was corrected by removing sequences shared between sorted populations at a frequency ratio of 2:1 or less, and the remaining shared sequences were assigned to the higher population. A sequence was defined as donor-reactive if the sequence was expanded at least 5-fold in CFSE-low cells compared with unstimulated cells and had a frequency of at least 0.01% in CFSE-low cells. Jensen-Shannon divergence, calculated on the top 100 TCRbeta sequences ranked by frequency, was used to quantify repertoire divergence. For samples with multiple sequencing runs, sorting error was corrected in each run separately before the runs were combined. The immuneACCESS repertoire file appears here via TCRdb, limited to in-frame rearrangements. These files lack a portion of the clones; in checked studies, under half of the deficit traces to unresolved V genes, and the cause of the others is not known. Clone size and V and J calls were adopted from that table, with D and trimming inferred from the DNA. The sample has over 50,000 clones on record, around 85% of them singletons. Around 2.3% of the sample belongs to the ten largest clones.

The receptor comes from a human donor who received a combined kidney and bone marrow transplant. The specimen was Tregs from blood, collected before the transplant. Rearrangement joined TRBV28 to TRBJ1-1; the junction holds 7 bases that match TRBD1. The CDR3 protein: CASSLQGTYTEAFF. The nucleotides read TGTGCCAGCAGTCTACAGGGGACGTACACTGAAGCTTTCTTT.